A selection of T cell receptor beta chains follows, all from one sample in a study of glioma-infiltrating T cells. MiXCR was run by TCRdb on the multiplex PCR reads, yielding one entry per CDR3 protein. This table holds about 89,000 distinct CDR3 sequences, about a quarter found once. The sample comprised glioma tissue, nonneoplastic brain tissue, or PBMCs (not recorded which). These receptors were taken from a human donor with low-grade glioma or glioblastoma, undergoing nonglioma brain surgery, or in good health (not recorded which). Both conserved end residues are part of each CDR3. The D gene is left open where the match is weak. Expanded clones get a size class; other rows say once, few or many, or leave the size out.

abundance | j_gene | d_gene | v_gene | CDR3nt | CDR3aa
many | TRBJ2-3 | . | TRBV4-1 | TGCGCCAGCAGCCAAGGGGTGGGGACTAGCACAGATACGCAGTATTTT | CASSQGVGTSTDTQYF
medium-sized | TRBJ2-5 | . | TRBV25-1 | TGTGCCAGCAGTGACGGGAGCGGAAGGGAACAAGAGACCCAGTACTTC | CASSDGSGREQETQYF
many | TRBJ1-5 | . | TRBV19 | TGTGCCAGTAGAAAAGACTATAGCAATCAGCCCCAGCATTTT | CASRKDYSNQPQHF
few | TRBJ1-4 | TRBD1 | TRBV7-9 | TGTGCCAGCAGCCCGAGGGACAGGGGTGGAACTAATGAAAAACTGTTTTTT | CASSPRDRGGTNEKLFF
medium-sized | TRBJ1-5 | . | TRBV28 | TGTGCCAGCAGTTTAACTAGCAATCAGCCCCAGCATTTT | CASSLTSNQPQHF
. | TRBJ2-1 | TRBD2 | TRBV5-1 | TGCGCCAGCAGCGTACTAGCGGGATTTTTGAATGAGCAGTTCTTC | CASSVLAGFLNEQFF
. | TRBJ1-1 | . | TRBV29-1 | TGCAGCACCCGGGGGTCGGGGAACACTGAAGCTTTCTTT | CSTRGSGNTEAFF
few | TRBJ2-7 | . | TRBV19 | TGTGCCAGTTCTGCCAGGGGAGCTTCCTACGAGCAGTACTTC | CASSARGASYEQYF
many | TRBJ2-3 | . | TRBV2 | TGTGCCAGCAGTGTACGTCGCGGGACAGATACGCAGTATTTT | CASSVRRGTDTQYF
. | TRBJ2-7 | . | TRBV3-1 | TGTGCCAGCAGCCCGTGGAGTTCCTACGAGCAGTACTTC | CASSPWSSYEQYF
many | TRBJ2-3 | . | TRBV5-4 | TGTGCCAGCAGCTTGCGATTAGGAGGGGGCGGCACAGATACGCAGTATTTT | CASSLRLGGGGTDTQYF
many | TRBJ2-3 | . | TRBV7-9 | TGTGCCAGCAGCTTAGGCAGGGTGCGACTCACAGATACGCAGTATTTT | CASSLGRVRLTDTQYF
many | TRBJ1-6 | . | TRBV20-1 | TGCAGTGCTGGCACCCAGGGTCGGTGGAATTCACCCCTCCACTTT | CSAGTQGRWNSPLHF
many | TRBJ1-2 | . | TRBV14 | TGTGCCAGCAGCCAAGGAGTCTTGGACTATGGCTACACCTTC | CASSQGVLDYGYTF
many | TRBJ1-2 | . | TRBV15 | TGTGCCACCAGCCCCACGCTGGGACCGAGAAACTATGGCTACACCTTC | CATSPTLGPRNYGYTF
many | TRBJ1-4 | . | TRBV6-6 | TGTGCCAGCAGTTACAGCTTCGCAAGGAGATCTAATGAAAAACTGTTTTTT | CASSYSFARRSNEKLFF
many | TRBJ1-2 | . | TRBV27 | TGTGCCAGCAGTTTATCGCGGACACTCGACTATGGCTACACCTTC | CASSLSRTLDYGYTF
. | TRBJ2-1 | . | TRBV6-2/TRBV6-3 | TGTGCCCGCCGCCGCGATCCCTCCTACAATGAGCAGTTCTTC | CARRRDPSYNEQFF
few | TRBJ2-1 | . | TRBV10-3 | TGTGCCATCAAACCTTGGGGGGCCTCCTACAATGAGCAGTTCTTC | CAIKPWGASYNEQFF
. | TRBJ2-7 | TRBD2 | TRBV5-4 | TGTGCCAGCAGCACCCGACTAGCGGCTGCAACCTACGAGCAGTACTTC | CASSTRLAAATYEQYF
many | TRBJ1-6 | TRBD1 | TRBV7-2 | TGTGCCAGCAGTTCCCGGGACAGTATTAATTCACCCCTCCACTTT | CASSSRDSINSPLHF
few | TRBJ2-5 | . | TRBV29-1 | TGCAGCGGGCGTTATCCTCAAGAGACCCAGTACTTC | CSGRYPQETQYF
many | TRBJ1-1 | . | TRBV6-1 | TGTGCCAGCAGCACCGAGGGCAGGTCCCGGGTAGCTGAAGCTTTCTTT | CASSTEGRSRVAEAFF
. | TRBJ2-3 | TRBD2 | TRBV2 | TGTGCCACCCTAGCGGGGGGCTTTACGCAGTATTTT | CATLAGGFTQYF
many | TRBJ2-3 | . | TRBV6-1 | TGTGCCAGCAGTGAACTCGCGATCACAGATACGCAGTATTTT | CASSELAITDTQYF
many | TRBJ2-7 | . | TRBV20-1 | TGCAGTGCTAGATGGCCCGGACTGGGGGTGGACGAGCAGTACTTC | CSARWPGLGVDEQYF
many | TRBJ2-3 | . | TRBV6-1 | TGTGCCAGCAGGAAGACTGGGACAGATACGCAGTATTTT | CASRKTGTDTQYF
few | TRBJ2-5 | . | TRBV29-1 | TGCAGCGTCCGCCATCCCAGTGGCGGAGAGACCCAGTACTTC | CSVRHPSGGETQYF
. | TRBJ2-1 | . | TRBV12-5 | TGTGCTTCTAGTGGTCCCTCCTACAATGAGCAGTTCTTC | CASSGPSYNEQFF
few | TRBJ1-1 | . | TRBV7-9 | TGTGCCAGCAGCCTGGTGACTGGAGCTTTCTTT | CASSLVTGAFF